This is a list of T cell receptor beta chains from one sample in a study of cytomegalovirus exposure and HLA in healthy donors. Data came from immunoSEQ multiplex PCR; TCRdb stores just in-frame clones and leaves some out. Here the sample spans around 120,000 clones, around 80% being singletons. Sequenced input: PBMCs. These receptors were taken from a female donor in good health and CMV-seropositive. Both conserved end residues are trimmed from each CDR3. The order of the fields is V gene, CDR3 protein.

v_call: TRBV5-4
cdr3_aa: ASSPGGWGSETQY

v_call: TRBV6-1
cdr3_aa: ASSERGVTDTQY

v_call: TRBV5-5
cdr3_aa: ASSFRAGGITDTQY

v_call: TRBV6-5
cdr3_aa: ASSLQTGLQHTQY

v_call: TRBV7-8
cdr3_aa: ASSLEGQGRGYT

v_call: TRBV10-3
cdr3_aa: AIRGTGTSYGYT

v_call: TRBV15
cdr3_aa: ATSRGYGGSSYEQY

v_call: TRBV18
cdr3_aa: ASSPQDSGGSFGTQY

v_call: TRBV19
cdr3_aa: ASVSGTGRYGYT

v_call: TRBV18
cdr3_aa: ASSLQGDYGYT

v_call: TRBV5-1
cdr3_aa: ASSSRGGQGDEQF

v_call: TRBV6-1
cdr3_aa: ASSVDRGGNTIY

v_call: TRBV7-3
cdr3_aa: ASSQTSGGWNEQF

v_call: TRBV4-1
cdr3_aa: ASSQDVQGYQPQH

v_call: TRBV5-1
cdr3_aa: ASSLDVGSGGYEQF

v_call: TRBV5-4
cdr3_aa: ASSGGLAGGPSYNEQF

v_call: TRBV7-9
cdr3_aa: ASSRTAEGSPLH

v_call: TRBV6-5
cdr3_aa: ASSINNEQF

v_call: TRBV4-1
cdr3_aa: ASSLRGYNEQF

v_call: TRBV25-1
cdr3_aa: ASSRDTVSGNTIY

v_call: TRBV28
cdr3_aa: ASSLWGSSGANVLT

v_call: TRBV11-2
cdr3_aa: ASSPLGAQAQY

v_call: TRBV9
cdr3_aa: ASSVGPGQGYEQY

v_call: TRBV4-3
cdr3_aa: ASSPGPHGANTGELF

v_call: TRBV6-5
cdr3_aa: ASTLGGQGASGYT

v_call: TRBV29-1
cdr3_aa: SVRTDMNTEAF

v_call: TRBV5-1
cdr3_aa: ASSLEQGTANYGYT

v_call: TRBV23-1
cdr3_aa: ASSQLINGTGKRETQY

v_call: TRBV7-3
cdr3_aa: ASSLSPSGGGETQY

v_call: TRBV7-3
cdr3_aa: ASSLSRDTGELF

v_call: TRBV4-2
cdr3_aa: ASSRTDGQQETQY

v_call: TRBV27
cdr3_aa: ASSPLQGTYEQY

v_call: TRBV29-1
cdr3_aa: SVEDTGEAF

v_call: TRBV18
cdr3_aa: ASSLGQRKETQY

v_call: TRBV12-5
cdr3_aa: ASGSGQGLYQPQH

v_call: TRBV30
cdr3_aa: AWSRGWNTEAF

v_call: TRBV6-6
cdr3_aa: ASRDSYSNQPQH

v_call: TRBV27
cdr3_aa: ASSMLQGVAEQF

v_call: TRBV6-5
cdr3_aa: ASRVSSGEQY

v_call: TRBV30
cdr3_aa: ARGQGGNSPLH

v_call: TRBV28
cdr3_aa: ASSLRGFVQPQH

v_call: TRBV4-2
cdr3_aa: ASSQGGDGEAF

v_call: TRBV28
cdr3_aa: ASSLRAGGADTQY

v_call: TRBV4-2
cdr3_aa: ASSRGEGGNTEAF

v_call: TRBV14
cdr3_aa: ASSQEGGRIQPQH

v_call: TRBV6-6
cdr3_aa: ASSYSPARQGDEQY

v_call: TRBV2
cdr3_aa: ASMRQSYGYT

v_call: TRBV30
cdr3_aa: AWSVVGGIGYT

v_call: TRBV9
cdr3_aa: ASSVGGHTQETQY

v_call: TRBV25-1
cdr3_aa: ASSELPSGSEQY

v_call: TRBV7-9
cdr3_aa: ASSSTGTGGYGYT